This entry lists 15 T cell receptor beta chains sequenced from one sample in a study of cytomegalovirus exposure and HLA in healthy donors. The PCR had 60 Vbeta and 13 Jbeta primers. The data were produced by immunoSEQ multiplex PCR, yet TCRdb's version contains in-frame clones alone and is incomplete. The sample contains about 98,000 clones, roughly 70% of which appear only once. Sequencing input: PBMCs. Source of these receptors: a man aged 50-60 years in good health and CMV-seronegative.

In its sample, this clone was seen a few times. The J gene is TRBJ2-7, the V gene TRBV2, with a weak D call TRBD1 (5 bases). Trimming took 9 bases from V and 3 from J, leaving 18 bases between them. Germline V CDR1 and CDR2: SNHLY, FYNNEI. This CDR3 contains 14 residues. CDR3 in DNA: TGTGCCAGTACCTATGGACACCTCAGCTACGAGCAGTACTTC. Protein: CASTYGHLSYEQYF.

J is TRBJ2-5 and V is TRBV6-6; no definite D call. V was clipped by 6 bases and J by 1 base, with 9 bases between them. Germline lookup yields CDR1 MNHNY and CDR2 SVGAGI (reference sequence). The CDR3 runs to 13 residues. The CDR3 coding sequence is TGTGCCAGCAGGGCCCCCCCCCAAGAGACCCAGTACTTC. Translation: CASRAPPQETQYF.

J is TRBJ2-5 and V is TRBV27, with D unclear. The CDR3 totals 13 residues. The germline V gene encodes CDR1 MNHEY and CDR2 SMNVEV (reference sequence). V was cut by 5 bases and J by 5 bases, with 12 bases left in between. The CDR3 DNA follows: TGTGCCAGCAGTACACGCGGATGGGAGACCCAGTACTTC. Residues: CASSTRGWETQYF.

The V call is TRBV27, the J call TRBJ2-7; 8 bases are shared with TRBD1. The CDR3 runs to 18 residues. The germline V gene encodes CDR1 MNHEY and CDR2 SMNVEV (reference sequence). V trimming: 7 bases; J trimming: 0 bases; junction bases outside the gene matches: 17. The CDR3: CASKNAPGQGTYSYEQYF. The DNA of the CDR3 is TGTGCCAGCAAAAACGCGCCCGGACAGGGTACGTACTCCTACGAGCAGTACTTC.

This clone was detected once. The genes are TRBV6-1 and TRBJ2-7, with 12 bases that match TRBD2. J was trimmed by 7 bases and V by 8 bases; bases with no gene match: 12. The germline gives CDR1 MNHNS, CDR2 SASEGT. The CDR3 runs to 15 residues. The CDR3 region is CASARGLAGGPEQYF. CDR3 nucleotide sequence: TGTGCCAGCGCCCGAGGGCTAGCGGGAGGGCCTGAGCAGTACTTC.

The CDR3 sequence is CASSAGTQNTEAFF. The CDR3 DNA follows: TGTGCCAGCAGCGCTGGGACACAGAACACTGAAGCTTTCTTT. The chain carries TRBV6-6 and TRBJ1-1, with D perhaps matching TRBD1 (6 bases). The V end lost 6 bases, the J end lost 1 base, and 12 bases lay between the germline ends. CDR1 and CDR2 (germline): MNHNY, SVGAGI (reference sequence). The CDR3 extends over 14 amino acids.

The V gene is TRBV5-1, the J gene TRBJ2-1; 14 bases fit TRBD2. The CDR3 is made up of 21 amino acids. V was clipped by 0 bases and J by 7 bases; unmatched bases: 18. The germline CDR1 and CDR2 sequences are SGHRS and YFSETQ. DNA for the CDR3: TGCGCCAGCAGCTTGGTGTTCGGGACTAGCGGGAGTTTCCCCTTCGATAATGAGCAGTTCTTC. Translated, it gives CASSLVFGTSGSFPFDNEQFF.

V gene TRBV30 combines with J gene TRBJ2-6; D is possibly TRBD2 (6 bases). Looked up from germline, CDR1 is GTSNPN and CDR2 is SVGIG (reference sequence). Trimming left V 0 bases short and J 3 bases short, with 6 bases between. CDR3 size: 14 residues. The CDR3 DNA reads TGTGCCTGGAGTGTCGGGGGTGGGGCCAACGTCCTGACTTTC. Its translation is CAWSVGGGANVLTF.

This clone came up a few times. The gene calls are TRBV27 and TRBJ1-5, with 7 bases lining up with TRBD1. The CDR3 has 16 amino acids. The ends lost 4 bases at V and 4 bases at J; junction bases unmatched: 10. Looked up from germline, CDR1 is MNHEY and CDR2 is SMNVEV (reference sequence). The CDR3 region is CASSSGTAVGNQPQHF. In nucleotides, the CDR3 is TGTGCCAGCAGTTCCGGGACAGCGGTTGGGAATCAGCCCCAGCATTTT.

The CDR3 region is CASSFRTSNSGANVLTF. Here the CDR3 DNA reads TGTGCCAGCAGCTTTCGGACTTCCAACTCTGGGGCCAACGTCCTGACTTTC. The chain links TRBV5-6 to TRBJ2-6, with D possibly being TRBD2 (5 bases). The ends were cut back, 2 bases at V and 0 bases at J, with 12 bases in the middle. Looked up from germline, CDR1 is SGHDT and CDR2 is YYEEEE. This CDR3 has 17 amino acids.

The chain combines TRBV19 with TRBJ1-5; 8 bases match TRBD1. The CDR3 consists of 13 residues. The V gene end was trimmed by 4 bases and the J gene end by 7 bases; junction bases not matched to a gene: 3. Germline values: CDR1 LNHDA, CDR2 SQIVND (reference sequence). The CDR3 region has the DNA TGTGCCAGTAGTAAAACAGGGGGACAGCCCCAGCATTTT. It yields the protein CASSKTGGQPQHF. The variable domain in full, completed from reference TRBV19 and TRBJ1-5, reads DGGITQSPKYLFRKEGQNVTLSCEQNLNHDAMYWYRQDPGQGLRLIYYSQIVNDFQKGDIAEGYSVSREKKESFPLTVTSAQKNPTAFYLCASSKTGGQPQHFGDGTRLSIL.

This clone was observed a few times. The chain is built from TRBV5-1 and TRBJ2-1, with 7 nucleotides matching TRBD2. In germline, CDR1 is SGHRS, CDR2 YFSETQ. The CDR3 length is 15 residues. Trimming at V came to 5 bases and at J to 2 bases, leaving 7 bases not matched to a gene. The CDR3 nucleotides are TGCGCCAGCAGAGTGAGCGGGATACCCTACAATGAGCAGTTCTTC. Its protein product is CASRVSGIPYNEQFF.

The table lists this clone with a count of one. This chain joins TRBV15 and TRBJ1-3, with D possibly being TRBD1 (6 bases). This CDR3 region has 17 residues. Trimming took 0 bases from V and 2 from J, leaving 14 bases between them. Germline CDR1 LNHNV, CDR2 YYDKDF (reference sequence). CDR3 residues: CATSRDGGRFAGNTIYF. CDR3 sequence (DNA): TGTGCCACCAGCAGAGACGGGGGGCGATTCGCTGGAAACACCATATATTTT. The complete variable domain, with remaining parts taken from reference TRBV15 and TRBJ1-3, reads DAMVIQNPRYQVTQFGKPVTLSCSQTLNHNVMYWYQQKSSQAPKLLFHYYDKDFNNEADTPDNFQSRRPNTSFCFLDIRSPGLGDTAMYLCATSRDGGRFAGNTIYFGEGSWLTVV.

The chain has TRBV28 and TRBJ1-1; TRBD1 is a possible D gene (6 bases). The CDR3 covers 15 residues. Trimming removed 7 bases from V and 4 bases from J, with 19 bases in between. The germline V gene encodes CDR1 MDHEN and CDR2 SYDVKM. The DNA of the CDR3 is TGTGCCAGCAATTACCATTCCAGGGGTGTCACTGAAGCTTTCTTT. Translation: CASNYHSRGVTEAFF. Together with reference TRBV28 and TRBJ1-1, the CDR3 gives the full variable domain: DVKVTQSSRYLVKRTGEKVFLECVQDMDHENMFWYRQDPGLGLRLIYFSYDVKMKEKGDIPEGYSVSREKKERFSLILESASTNQTSMYLCASNYHSRGVTEAFFGQGTRLTVV.

The chain uses TRBV5-5 and TRBJ1-2; TRBD1 agrees at 8 bases. This CDR3 is 16 amino acids long. Unmatched junction bases numbered 4, after V lost 0 bases and J lost 0 bases. CDR1 and CDR2 (germline): SGHKS, YYEKEE (reference sequence). This CDR3 reads CASSLAGGQANYGYTF. As DNA, the CDR3 is TGTGCCAGCAGCTTGGCCGGGGGACAGGCTAACTATGGCTACACCTTC.